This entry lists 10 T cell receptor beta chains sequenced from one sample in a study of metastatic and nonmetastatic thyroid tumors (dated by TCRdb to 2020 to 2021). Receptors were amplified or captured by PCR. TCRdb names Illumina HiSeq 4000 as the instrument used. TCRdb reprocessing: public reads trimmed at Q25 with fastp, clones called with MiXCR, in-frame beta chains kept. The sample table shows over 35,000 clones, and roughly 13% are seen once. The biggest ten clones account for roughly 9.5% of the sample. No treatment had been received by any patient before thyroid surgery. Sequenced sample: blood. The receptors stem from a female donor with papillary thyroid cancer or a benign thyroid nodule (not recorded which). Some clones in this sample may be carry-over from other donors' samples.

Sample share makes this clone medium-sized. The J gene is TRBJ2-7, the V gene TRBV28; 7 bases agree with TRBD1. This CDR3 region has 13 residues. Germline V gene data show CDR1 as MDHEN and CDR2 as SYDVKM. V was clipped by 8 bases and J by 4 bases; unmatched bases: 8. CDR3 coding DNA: TGTGCCAGCGAGGGGGCTAAGGAGTACGAGCAGTACTTC. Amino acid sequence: CASEGAKEYEQYF.

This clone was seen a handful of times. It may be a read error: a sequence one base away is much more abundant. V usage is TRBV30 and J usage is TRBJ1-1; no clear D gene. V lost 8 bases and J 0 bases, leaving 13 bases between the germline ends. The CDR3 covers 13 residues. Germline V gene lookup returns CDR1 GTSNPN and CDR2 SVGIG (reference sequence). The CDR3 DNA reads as TGTGCCAGGACCCAGTTGGTGAACACTGAAGCTTTCTTT. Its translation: CARTQLVNTEAFF.

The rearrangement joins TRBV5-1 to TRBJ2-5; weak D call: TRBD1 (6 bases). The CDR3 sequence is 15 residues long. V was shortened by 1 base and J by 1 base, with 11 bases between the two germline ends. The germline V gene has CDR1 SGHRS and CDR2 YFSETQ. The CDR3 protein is CASSLIGQSQETQYF. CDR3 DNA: TGCGCCAGCAGCTTGATTGGACAGAGCCAAGAGACCCAGTACTTC. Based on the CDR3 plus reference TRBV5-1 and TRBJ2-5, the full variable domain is KAGVTQTPRYLIKTRGQQVTLSCSPISGHRSVSWYQQTPGQGLQFLFEYFSETQRNKGNFPGRFSGRQFSNSRSEMNVSTLELGDSALYLCASSLIGQSQETQYFGPGTRLLVL.

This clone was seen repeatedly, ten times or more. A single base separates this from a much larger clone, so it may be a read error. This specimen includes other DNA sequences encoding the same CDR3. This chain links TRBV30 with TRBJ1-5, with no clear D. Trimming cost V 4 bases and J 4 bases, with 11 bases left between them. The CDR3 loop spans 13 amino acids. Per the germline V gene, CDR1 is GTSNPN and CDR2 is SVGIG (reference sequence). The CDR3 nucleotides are TGTGCCTGGAACATCGGAGGAAATCAGCCCCAGCATTTT. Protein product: CAWNIGGNQPQHF.

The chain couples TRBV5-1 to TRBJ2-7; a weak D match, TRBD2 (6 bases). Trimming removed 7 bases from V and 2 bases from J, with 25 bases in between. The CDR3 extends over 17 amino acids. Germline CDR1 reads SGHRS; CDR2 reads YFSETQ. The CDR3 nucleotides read TGCGCCAGCCCGTACAGGTGCGGAAGGCGGGGCACCTACGAGCAGTACTTC. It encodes CASPYRCGRRGTYEQYF.

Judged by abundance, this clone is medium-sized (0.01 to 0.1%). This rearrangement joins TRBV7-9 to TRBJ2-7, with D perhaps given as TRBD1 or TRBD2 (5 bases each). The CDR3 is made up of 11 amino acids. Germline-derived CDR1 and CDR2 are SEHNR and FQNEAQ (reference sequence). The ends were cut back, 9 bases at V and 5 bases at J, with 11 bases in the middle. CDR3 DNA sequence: TGTGCCAGTGGGGGTTCTAACGAGCAGTACTTC. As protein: CASGGSNEQYF.

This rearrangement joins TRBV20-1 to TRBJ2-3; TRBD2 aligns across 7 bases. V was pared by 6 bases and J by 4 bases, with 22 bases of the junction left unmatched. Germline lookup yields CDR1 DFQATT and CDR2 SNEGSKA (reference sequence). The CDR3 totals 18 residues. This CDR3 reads CSARAVCCPAGKADTQYF. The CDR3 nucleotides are TGCAGTGCCAGGGCTGTTTGTTGTCCAGCGGGAAAAGCAGATACGCAGTATTTT.

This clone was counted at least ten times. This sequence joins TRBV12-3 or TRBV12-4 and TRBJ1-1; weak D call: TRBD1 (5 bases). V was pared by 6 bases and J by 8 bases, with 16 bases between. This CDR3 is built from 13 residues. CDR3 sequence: CASSHQIRTEAFF. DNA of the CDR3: TGTGCCAGCAGCCACCAAATCCGGACAGAAGCTTTCTTT.

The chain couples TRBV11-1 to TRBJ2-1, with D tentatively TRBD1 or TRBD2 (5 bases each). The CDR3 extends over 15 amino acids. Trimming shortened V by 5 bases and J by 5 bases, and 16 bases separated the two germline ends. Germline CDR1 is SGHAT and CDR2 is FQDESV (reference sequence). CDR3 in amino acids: CASSRGVVTDNEQFF. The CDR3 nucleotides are TGTGCCAGCAGCCGAGGGGTTGTTACGGACAATGAGCAGTTCTTC.

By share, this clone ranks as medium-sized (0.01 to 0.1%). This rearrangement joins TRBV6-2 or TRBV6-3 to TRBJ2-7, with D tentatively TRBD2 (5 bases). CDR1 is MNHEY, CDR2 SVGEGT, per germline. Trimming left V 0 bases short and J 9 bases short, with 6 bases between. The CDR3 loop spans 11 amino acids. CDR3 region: CASSYSLAQYF. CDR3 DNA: TGTGCCAGCAGTTACTCCCTAGCGCAGTACTTC.